This T cell receptor beta chain is from a study of T-cell reconstitution after alpha-beta-depleted transplantation in children. The library targeted TCRbeta and was prepared with unique molecular identifiers. TCRdb re-called the PCR reads through MiXCR, storing one row per CDR3 protein. The table includes about 110,000 distinct CDR3 sequences, 5% to 7% detected once. This clonotype was seen a handful of times. Its antigen is currently unknown. Whole-study results and caveats: Counts and diversity of T cells one year after transplant came mostly from newly produced T cells. Several hundred expanded graft clones reportedly gave rise to the alpha-beta T cells present about two months after transplant. Surviving recipient T cells and thymic progenitors accounted for the high day-60 TCRbeta diversity observed in some patients.

V trimming: 2 bases; J trimming: 4 bases; junction bases outside the gene matches: 8. This CDR3 comprises 16 residues. The germline V gene has CDR1 SEHNR and CDR2 FQNEAQ (reference sequence). The sample consisted of PBMCs, mostly from graft donor cells, taken 360 days after TCRalphabeta/CD19-depleted stem cell transplant. The rearrangement links TRBV7-9 to TRBJ1-3, with TRBD1 matching over 7 bases. The source of this sequence is a male patient aged 2 to 9 who had a stem cell transplant for acute lymphoblastic leukemia, so the T cells may come from the graft donor. CDR3 residues: CASSLLDRAEGNTIYF. The DNA of the CDR3 is TGTGCCAGCAGCTTACTAGACAGGGCGGAAGGAAACACCATATATTTT.